The entry that follows covers one T cell receptor (beta chain) sequence. Antigen unknown. The data were taken from a study of a mutant IDH1 vaccine in newly diagnosed glioma. Study in general: Former treatment meant radiotherapy, temozolomide, or both; the majority had gotten both.

V lost 3 bases and J 0 bases, leaving 8 bases between the germline ends. The germline V gene has CDR1 LNHDA and CDR2 SQIVND (reference sequence). The CDR3 sequence is 14 residues long. The table came from immunoSEQ multiplex PCR; TCRdb's copy has only in-frame clones and leaves some out. The sample includes about 21,000 clones, approximately 86% of them seen just once. Study findings and constraints: Among patients, roughly 94% showed immune responses induced by the vaccine. Pseudoprogression showed no apparent link to changes in top peripheral T cell clonotypes.

Indicated time point: baseline, week 1 (first vaccination visit). Treatment noted: pre-vaccination baseline after standard-of-care therapy. New astrocytomas of WHO grade 3 or 4 that were IDH1-mutant and ATRX-lost were found in the donors. The TCR originated in a man aged 40-49 years with glioma. The V gene is TRBV19, the J gene TRBJ1-2, with D hard to call. The specimen was PBMCs, collected from a glioma patient treated with radiotherapy, temozolomide or both. Here the CDR3 reads CASSILRTNYGYTF. CDR3 nucleotide sequence: TGTGCCAGTAGTATCCTCAGGACTAACTATGGCTACACCTTC.